The T cell receptor (beta chain) under discussion was sequenced for a study of T-cell reconstitution after alpha-beta-depleted transplantation in children. The CDR3 covers 12 residues. V was clipped by 5 bases and J by 4 bases, with 8 bases between them. Germline V gene data show CDR1 as SGHTA and CDR2 as FQGNSA. For TCRbeta, the library was prepared with unique molecular identifiers. TCRdb reanalysed the PCR reads using MiXCR and keeps one entry per CDR3 protein. The sample holds approximately 590,000 distinct CDR3 sequences, roughly 10% seen once. The source is a human donor who donated a stem cell graft to a child with acute myeloid leukemia. The sequencing used PBMCs from the stem cell graft donor, collected from the stem cell graft. The genes are TRBV7-2 and TRBJ1-2; D unresolved. CDR3 nucleotides: TGTGCCAGCAGCCTACAGTTCTATGGCTACACCTTC. This gives the protein CASSLQFYGYTF.